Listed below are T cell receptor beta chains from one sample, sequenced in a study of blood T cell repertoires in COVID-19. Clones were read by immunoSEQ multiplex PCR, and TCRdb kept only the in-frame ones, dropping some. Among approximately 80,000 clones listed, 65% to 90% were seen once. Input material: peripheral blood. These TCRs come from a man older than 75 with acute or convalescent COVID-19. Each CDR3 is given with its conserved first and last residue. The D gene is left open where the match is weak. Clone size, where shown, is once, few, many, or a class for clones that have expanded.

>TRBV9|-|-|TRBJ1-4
CASSVQENEKLFF
TGTGCCAGCAGCGTACAAGAGAATGAAAAACTGTTTTTT
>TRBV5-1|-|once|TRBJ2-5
CASSFTGIQETQYF
TGCGCCAGCAGCTTTACAGGGATCCAAGAGACCCAGTACTTC
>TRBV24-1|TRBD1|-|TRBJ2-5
CATSDSRTGVETQYF
TGTGCCACCAGTGATTCGCGGACAGGGGTGGAGACCCAGTACTTC
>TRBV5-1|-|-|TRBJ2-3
CASSLFAVRDTQYF
TGCGCCAGCAGCTTGTTTGCGGTCCGAGATACGCAGTATTTT
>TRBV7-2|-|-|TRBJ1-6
CASSLAGTSSYNSPLHF
TGTGCCAGCAGCTTAGCCGGCACTAGCTCCTATAATTCACCCCTCCACTTT
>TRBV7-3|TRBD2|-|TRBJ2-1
CASSLRGVSYNEQFF
TGTGCCAGCAGCTTACGGGGGGTCTCCTACAATGAGCAGTTCTTC
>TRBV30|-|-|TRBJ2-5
CAWSVTGSGWTQYF
TGTGCCTGGAGTGTAACAGGGTCGGGGTGGACCCAGTACTTC
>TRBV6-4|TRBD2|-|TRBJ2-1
CASSQTSGSYNEQFF
TGTGCCAGCAGTCAGACTAGCGGCTCCTACAATGAGCAGTTCTTC
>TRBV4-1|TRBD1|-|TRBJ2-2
CASSQDLSMRDRANTGELFF
TGCGCCAGCAGCCAAGATCTTAGCATGAGGGACAGGGCTAACACCGGGGAGCTGTTTTTT
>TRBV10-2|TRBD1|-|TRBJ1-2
CASSGGTGGMLGYTF
TGCGCCAGCAGTGGGGGGACAGGGGGTATGCTTGGCTACACCTTC
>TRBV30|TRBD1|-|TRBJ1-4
CAWVGTATNEKLFF
TGTGCCTGGGTCGGGACAGCAACTAATGAAAAACTGTTTTTT
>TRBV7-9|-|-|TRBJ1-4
CASSPGGGFVVGEKLFF
TGTGCCAGCAGCCCAGGAGGAGGCTTCGTGGTTGGCGAAAAACTGTTTTTT
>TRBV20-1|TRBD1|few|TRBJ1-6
CSASLTGENDSPLHF
TGCAGTGCTAGTTTGACAGGGGAGAACGATTCACCCCTCCACTTT
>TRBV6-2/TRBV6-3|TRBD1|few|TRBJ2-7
CASSSLLQGQYEQYF
TGTGCCAGCAGTTCCCTCCTACAGGGGCAATACGAGCAGTACTTC
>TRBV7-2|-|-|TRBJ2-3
CASSFSSDTQYF
TGTGCCAGCAGCTTTAGCTCAGATACGCAGTATTTT
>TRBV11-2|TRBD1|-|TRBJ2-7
CASSLDRQGSEQYF
TGTGCCAGCAGCTTAGACCGACAGGGGAGCGAGCAGTACTTC
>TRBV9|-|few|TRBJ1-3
CASSVGGGGSGNTIYF
TGTGCCAGCAGCGTAGGAGGGGGGGGTTCTGGAAACACCATATATTTT
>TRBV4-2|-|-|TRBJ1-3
CASSQDSLGLLRGNTIYF
TGTGCCAGCAGCCAAGACTCTCTTGGACTCCTAAGAGGAAACACCATATATTTT
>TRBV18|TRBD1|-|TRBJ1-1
CASSPLTGETEAFF
TGTGCCAGCTCACCGTTGACAGGGGAGACTGAAGCTTTCTTT
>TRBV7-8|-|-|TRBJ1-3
CASSLALGRTGNTIYF
TGTGCCAGCAGCTTAGCGCTCGGTAGAACTGGAAACACCATATATTTT
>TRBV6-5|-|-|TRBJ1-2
CASSPAGNYGYTF
TGTGCCAGCAGTCCCGCGGGAAACTATGGCTACACCTTC
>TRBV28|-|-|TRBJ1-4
CASRTGPNEKLFF
TGTGCCAGCAGGACAGGACCGAATGAAAAACTGTTTTTT
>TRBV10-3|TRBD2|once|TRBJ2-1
CAIRGATSGTLNEQFF
TGTGCCATCAGGGGGGCGACTAGCGGGACGCTGAATGAGCAGTTCTTC
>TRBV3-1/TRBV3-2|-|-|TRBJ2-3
CASSPGLGTQYF
TGTGCCAGCAGCCCGGGGTTGGGTACGCAGTATTTT
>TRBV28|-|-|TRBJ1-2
CASSLLVSGYTF
TGTGCCAGCAGTTTATTGGTGAGCGGCTACACCTTC
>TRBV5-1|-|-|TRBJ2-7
CASSRENYEQYF
TGCGCCAGCAGCCGCGAAAACTACGAGCAGTACTTC
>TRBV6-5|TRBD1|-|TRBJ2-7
CASSWDRGKTKQYF
TGTGCCAGCAGTTGGGACAGGGGGAAGACAAAGCAGTACTTC
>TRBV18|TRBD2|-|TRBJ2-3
CASSPLASGVTDTQYF
TGTGCCAGCTCACCCTTGGCTAGCGGTGTCACAGATACGCAGTATTTT
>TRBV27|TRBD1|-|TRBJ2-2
CASSLRTGVNTGELFF
TGTGCCAGCAGTTTAAGAACAGGGGTCAACACCGGGGAGCTGTTTTTT
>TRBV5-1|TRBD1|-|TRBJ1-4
CASSLQPGTGEEKLFF
TGCGCCAGCAGCCTGCAGCCCGGGACAGGGGAAGAAAAACTGTTTTTT
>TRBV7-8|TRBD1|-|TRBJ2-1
CASSSNRGNEQFF
TGTGCCAGCAGCTCTAACAGGGGAAATGAGCAGTTCTTC
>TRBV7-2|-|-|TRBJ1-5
CASSLSGTNQPQHF
TGTGCCAGCAGCTTGTCGGGGACAAATCAGCCCCAGCATTTT
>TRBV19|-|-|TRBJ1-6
CASSPLNPGHDNSPLHF
TGTGCCAGTAGTCCATTGAATCCGGGACACGATAATTCACCCCTCCACTTT
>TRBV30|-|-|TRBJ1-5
CAWSRDSNQPQHF
TGTGCCTGGAGTCGGGATAGCAATCAGCCCCAGCATTTT
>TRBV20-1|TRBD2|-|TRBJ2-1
CSASGKVAGAGDNEQFF
TGCAGTGCTAGTGGAAAGGTAGCGGGAGCCGGAGACAATGAGCAGTTCTTC
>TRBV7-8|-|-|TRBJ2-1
CASSPTSVVDNEQFF
TGTGCCAGCAGCCCTACGTCCGTAGTGGACAATGAGCAGTTCTTC
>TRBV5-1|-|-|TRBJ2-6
CASSDGQSSGANVLTF
TGCGCCAGCAGCGATGGACAGTCCTCTGGGGCCAACGTCCTGACTTTC
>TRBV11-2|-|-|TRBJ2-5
CASSLGAQGLTQYF
TGTGCCAGCAGCTTAGGGGCCCAAGGCTTGACCCAGTACTTC
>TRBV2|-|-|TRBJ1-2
CATSGYPGRSYGYTF
TGTGCCACCTCCGGCTACCCGGGGAGAAGCTATGGCTACACCTTC
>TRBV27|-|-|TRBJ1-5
CASSLIGLGGQPQHF
TGTGCCAGCAGTTTAATAGGCCTCGGGGGACAGCCCCAGCATTTT
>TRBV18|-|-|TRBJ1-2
CASSPRRGETNYGYTF
TGTGCCAGCTCACCACGGAGGGGTGAAACTAACTATGGCTACACCTTC
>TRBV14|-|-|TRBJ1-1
CASSQGGNTEAFF
TGTGCCAGCAGCCAGGGGGGGAACACTGAAGCTTTCTTT
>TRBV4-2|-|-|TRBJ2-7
CASSQEYAVSSYEQYF
TGTGCCAGCAGCCAAGAATACGCGGTGAGCTCCTACGAGCAGTACTTC
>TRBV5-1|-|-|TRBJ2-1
CASSLQVAYNEQFF
TGCGCCAGCAGCTTACAAGTTGCCTACAATGAGCAGTTCTTC
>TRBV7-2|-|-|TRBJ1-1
CASRRRVVNTEAFF
TGTGCCAGCAGAAGGAGGGTTGTGAACACTGAAGCTTTCTTT
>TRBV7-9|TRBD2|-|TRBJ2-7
CASSLSLGGSAYEQYF
TGTGCCAGCAGCTTATCTCTGGGCGGGAGTGCCTACGAGCAGTACTTC
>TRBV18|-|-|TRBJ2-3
CASSLLRDTNTDTQYF
TGTGCCAGCTCACTACTCCGGGACACCAACACAGATACGCAGTATTTT
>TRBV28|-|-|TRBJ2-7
CASSTPTANYEQYF
TGTGCCAGCAGCACCCCGACAGCCAACTACGAGCAGTACTTC
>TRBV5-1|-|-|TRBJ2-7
CASSFTPPNHEQYF
TGCGCCAGCAGCTTTACACCCCCGAATCACGAGCAGTACTTC
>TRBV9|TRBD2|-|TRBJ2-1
CASSVAAGVYNEQFF
TGTGCCAGCAGCGTAGCAGCGGGAGTCTACAATGAGCAGTTCTTC